Listed here are 25 T cell receptor beta chains from one sample, sequenced in a study of vaccination and CD4 T cells after COVID-19. For these receptors, no antigen is known. CD4+ T cells that had been cultured provided DNA sequenced with the Oncomine TCR Beta short-read assay. TCRdb redid the calling of the PCR reads with MiXCR, one entry per CDR3 protein. The sample lists fewer than 25,000 distinct CDR3 sequences; less than 45% were seen once. As for time point: late sampling 161 to 241 days after vaccination in a few convalescent patients. The treatment: roughly nine-day PBMC culture with coronavirus spike peptide pools or control peptides (ViraFEST assay). The source material was CD4+ T cells from blood, cultured in vitro, sampled about 7 months after SARS-CoV-2 vaccination. These receptors were obtained from a human donor who had recovered from COVID-19.

This clonotype was detected only a few times. The chain is built from TRBV6-5 and TRBJ2-5; 9 bases map to TRBD2. In germline, CDR1 is MNHEY, CDR2 SVGAGI. Trimming cost V 0 bases and J 1 base; bases outside gene matches: 3. The CDR3 runs 16 residues. The CDR3 protein is CASSYSLAGSQETQYF. The CDR3 nucleotides read TGTGCCAGCAGTTACTCCCTAGCGGGGAGCCAAGAGACCCAGTACTTC.

The CDR3 sequence: CASRPTGSYEQYF. As DNA, the CDR3 is TGTGCCAGCAGACCGACAGGGTCCTACGAGCAGTACTTC. J is TRBJ2-7 and V is TRBV6-1, with TRBD1 matching 7 bases. Trimming took 6 bases from V and 1 from J; bases not matched to a gene: 3. Germline V gene lookup returns CDR1 MNHNS and CDR2 SASEGT. CDR3 size: 13 residues.

This clonotype was seen a handful of times. V and J are TRBV19 and TRBJ1-6; D not certain. Trimming took 3 bases from V and 6 from J, leaving 9 bases between them. The germline gives CDR1 LNHDA, CDR2 SQIVND (reference sequence). The CDR3 spans 14 residues. The CDR3 bases are TGTGCCAGTAGTATGCGGCCGATTAATTCACCCCTCCACTTT. Residues: CASSMRPINSPLHF.

Concerning this clonotype itself: One end of the junction varies from germline; a read error may be responsible. The gene calls are TRBV20-1 and TRBJ2-3; 10 positions match TRBD2. Germline loops: CDR1 DFQATT, CDR2 SNEGSKA (reference sequence). The CDR3 spans 17 residues. The CDR3 region has the DNA TGCAGTGCTATTGACAGCGGGAGGGCCCGGGGCACAGGTACGCAGTATTTT. Residues: CSAIDSGRARGTGTQYF.

V is TRBV24-1 and J is TRBJ2-2; D is undetermined. The V gene lost 2 bases and the J gene lost 1 base, with 16 bases spanning the gap. Germline V gene lookup returns CDR1 KGHDR and CDR2 SFDVKD. The CDR3 loop spans 18 amino acids. This CDR3 reads CATSDSAVGNMNTGELFF. The CDR3 bases are TGTGCCACCAGTGATTCTGCAGTAGGGAATATGAACACCGGGGAGCTGTTTTTT.

The V gene is TRBV27, the J gene TRBJ1-1; 10 nucleotides match TRBD1. The CDR3 length is 18 residues. V dropped 5 bases and J dropped 0; count of bases not matched to a gene: 12. Germline CDR1 MNHEY, CDR2 SMNVEV (reference sequence). The DNA for the CDR3 is TGTGCCAGCAGTCCTCGATCCCCGGGACAGGGGATGAACACTGAAGCTTTCTTT. Protein product: CASSPRSPGQGMNTEAFF.

The CDR3 region has the DNA TGCGCCAGCAGCCAAGATCCGGCAGGCACAGATACGCAGTATTTT. Protein product: CASSQDPAGTDTQYF. The rearrangement links TRBV4-3 to TRBJ2-3, with D unclear. Germline V gene data show CDR1 as LGHNA and CDR2 as YSLEER. V lost 0 bases to trimming and J lost 1 base, with 8 bases between them. The CDR3 contains 15 residues.

The chain uses TRBV20-1 and TRBJ2-5; 7 bases map to TRBD2. V shed 4 bases, J shed 3 bases, and the junction held 8 bases outside the gene matches. This CDR3 region has 14 residues. The germline V gene encodes CDR1 DFQATT and CDR2 SNEGSKA (reference sequence). This CDR3 reads CSAIRLANEETQYF. The CDR3 coding sequence is TGCAGTGCTATACGACTAGCTAACGAAGAGACCCAGTACTTC.

Worth noting for this clonotype: It is unclear where the CDR3 begins or ends on the DNA, so no DNA is shown, and the CDR3 is as TCRdb lists it. The J gene is TRBJ1-1, the V gene TRBV7-5. TRBV7-5 counts as a pseudogene. The length of the CDR3 is 17 amino acids, counting both ends. CDR3 loop: CISVPERGEHMNTEAFF.

The rearrangement uses TRBV5-5 and TRBJ1-1, with a possible D match to TRBD1 (6 bases). Looked up from germline, CDR1 is SGHKS and CDR2 is YYEKEE (reference sequence). V lost 2 bases and J 5 bases, leaving 10 bases between the germline ends. The CDR3 contains 13 residues. CDR3 sequence: CASSLQGETEAFF. CDR3 DNA sequence: TGTGCCAGCAGCTTACAGGGCGAGACTGAAGCTTTCTTT.

V usage is TRBV19 and J usage is TRBJ2-7; 8 bases match TRBD2. V gave up 10 bases and J gave up 6 bases; unmatched junction bases: 5. The CDR3 is 11 residues long. Germline V gene data show CDR1 as LNHDA and CDR2 as SQIVND (reference sequence). In nucleotides, the CDR3 is TGTGCCACGGGACTAGGACTCGAGCAGTACTTC. It specifies CATGLGLEQYF.

The chain recombines TRBV2 with TRBJ2-3; TRBD1 matches 11 bases. The CDR3 sequence is 15 residues long. V lost 7 bases and J lost 7; bases outside the gene matches: 10. Germline-derived CDR1 and CDR2 are SNHLY and FYNNEI. CDR3 in amino acids: CASNTPGQGGYTQYF. DNA for the CDR3: TGTGCCAGCAACACTCCGGGACAGGGGGGTTATACGCAGTATTTT.

This CDR3 reads CSASGTRRQFF. CDR3 coding DNA: TGCAGTGCTAGTGGCACTAGGAGGCAGTTCTTC. V gene TRBV20-1 combines with J gene TRBJ2-1, with D perhaps matching TRBD2 (5 bases). Looked up from germline, CDR1 is DFQATT and CDR2 is SNEGSKA (reference sequence). V was pared by 3 bases and J by 12 bases, with 12 bases between. This CDR3 region has 11 residues.

This clonotype has only a few counts. This sequence joins TRBV15 and TRBJ1-1; D is possibly TRBD1 (5 bases). Trimming removed 1 base from V and 0 bases from J, with 18 bases in between. CDR3 length: 18 residues. CDR1 LNHNV and CDR2 YYDKDF come from the germline V gene (reference sequence). The CDR3 is CATSRGYRPGLMNTEAFF. DNA of the CDR3: TGTGCCACCAGCAGAGGATACAGACCGGGGCTGATGAACACTGAAGCTTTCTTT. Variable domain in full (rest from reference TRBV15 and TRBJ1-1): DAMVIQNPRYQVTQFGKPVTLSCSQTLNHNVMYWYQQKSSQAPKLLFHYYDKDFNNEADTPDNFQSRRPNTSFCFLDIRSPGLGDTAMYLCATSRGYRPGLMNTEAFFGQGTRLTVV.

This clonotype was counted a single time. V gene TRBV11-3 combines with J gene TRBJ2-7; 8 nucleotides agree with TRBD1. V lost 3 bases and J lost 6; bases outside the gene matches: 4. The CDR3 is made up of 13 amino acids. Germline V gene data show CDR1 as SGHNT and CDR2 as YENEEA. For the CDR3, the DNA is TGTGCCAGCAGCTTTGGACAGGGTCTCGAGCAGTACTTC. As protein: CASSFGQGLEQYF.

The genes are TRBV10-3 and TRBJ2-3; 7 bases agree with TRBD2. The CDR3 length is 12 residues. CDR1 is ENHRY and CDR2 is SYGVKD in the germline V gene. The CDR3 DNA is TGTGCTGGGGGAGGGGACACAGATACGCAGTATTTT. Translating it yields CAGGGDTDTQYF.

The sample holds a few counts of this clonotype. The rearrangement links TRBV20-1 to TRBJ2-1; the D is unclear. Trimming shortened V by 3 bases and J by 0 bases, and 15 bases separated the two germline ends. Germline V gene data show CDR1 as DFQATT and CDR2 as SNEGSKA (reference sequence). This CDR3 is 16 amino acids long. Here the CDR3 reads CSARSGRPGSYNEQFF. In DNA form, the CDR3 reads TGCAGTGCTAGGTCTGGCCGCCCTGGCTCCTACAATGAGCAGTTCTTC.

This chain joins TRBV2 and TRBJ2-7; tentative D call: TRBD2 (5 bases). Germline-derived CDR1 and CDR2 are SNHLY and FYNNEI. V was shortened by 6 bases and J by 4 bases, with 10 bases between the two germline ends. This CDR3 is 12 amino acids long. The CDR3 region is CASSPPGYEQYF. The CDR3 coding sequence is TGTGCCAGCAGCCCTCCGGGGTACGAGCAGTACTTC.

The table lists this clonotype with a few counts. The chain joins TRBV6-5 to TRBJ1-2, with 9 bases fitting TRBD1. The V gene's germline CDR1 is MNHEY and CDR2 SVGAGI. Losses at the gene ends were 4 bases for V and 3 bases for J; bases not matched to a gene: 12. The CDR3 has 17 residues. The CDR3 DNA reads as TGTGCCAGCAGTTCCGGACAGGGGTTTGCCAAGTACTATGGCTACACCTTC. Encoded protein: CASSSGQGFAKYYGYTF.

V usage is TRBV11-3 and J usage is TRBJ2-5, with D hard to call. This CDR3 region has 13 residues. Germline CDR1 is SGHNT and CDR2 is YENEEA. Trimming took 1 base from V and 5 from J, leaving 8 bases between them. CDR3 in DNA: TGTGCCAGCAGCTTAGCAGGTGGTGAGACCCAGTACTTC. The encoded protein is CASSLAGGETQYF.

V and J are TRBV5-4 and TRBJ2-5, with D uncertain. Per the germline V gene, CDR1 is SGHNT and CDR2 is YYREEE (reference sequence). The CDR3 contains 13 residues. Trimming shortened V by 5 bases and J by 5 bases, and 13 bases separated the two germline ends. The DNA of the CDR3 is TGTGCCAGCAGTTCCGTAAACTCGGAGACCCAGTACTTC. Translation: CASSSVNSETQYF.

The rearrangement joins TRBV5-5 to TRBJ2-7; 7 positions agree with TRBD1. The assigned J gene may be wrong: the sequence end matches TRBJ2-5 better. Germline V gene sequence: CDR1 SGHKS, CDR2 YYEKEE (reference sequence). CDR3 size: 14 residues. The CDR3 protein is CASSTGTVGETQYF. The CDR3 DNA is TGTGCCAGCAGCACAGGGACAGTCGGAGAGACCCAGTACTTC.

This clonotype appeared a few times. The V call is TRBV6-1, the J call TRBJ2-7, with 9 bases that match TRBD2. V trimming: 1 base; J trimming: 7 bases; junction bases outside the gene matches: 8. The length of the CDR3 is 15 residues. Germline V gene sequence: CDR1 MNHNS, CDR2 SASEGT. The CDR3 reads CASSEGLAVPREQYF. CDR3 DNA: TGTGCCAGCAGTGAAGGACTAGCGGTCCCGCGGGAGCAGTACTTC.

The genes are TRBV20-1 and TRBJ2-5; either TRBD1 or TRBD2 may supply D (7 bases each). CDR3 size: 14 residues. The germline CDR1 and CDR2 sequences are DFQATT and SNEGSKA (reference sequence). Trimming took off 6 bases at V and 5 bases at J, with 19 bases between the two ends. The chain's CDR3 is CSAERGRGGETQYF. The DNA of the CDR3 is TGCAGTGCCGAGAGAGGCAGGGGGGGGGAGACCCAGTACTTC.

V usage is TRBV7-9 and J usage is TRBJ2-2; D is unclear. The CDR3 loop spans 14 amino acids. V shed 3 bases and J shed 6 bases, with 11 bases lying between them. CDR1 and CDR2 from the germline V gene are SEHNR and FQNEAQ (reference sequence). The CDR3 coding sequence is TGTGCCAGCAGCTTTACCAGCTACTCCGGGGAGCTGTTTTTT. Translating gives CASSFTSYSGELFF. The full variable domain, with the rest looked up from reference TRBV7-9 and TRBJ2-2, is DTGVSQNPRHKITKRGQNVTFRCDPISEHNRLYWYRQTLGQGPEFLTYFQNEAQLEKSRLLSDRFSAERPKGSFSTLEIQRTEQGDSAMYLCASSFTSYSGELFFGEGSRLTVL.